These 24 T cell receptor beta chains came from one sample sequenced in a study of T cells in Graves' hyperthyroidism and ophthalmopathy. The source material, RNA transcripts, was used to amplify TCR beta CDR3 regions. TCR CDR3 underwent first-round RT-PCR with the HTBI primer set. Each CDR3 protein is one row after TCRdb ran MiXCR on the multiplex PCR reads. The sample contains some 560,000 distinct CDR3 sequences, 15% to 19% of which appear only once. The material sequenced was blood. These receptors all come from a woman under 40 with Graves' hyperthyroidism.

This clonotype was recorded many times. The chain links TRBV7-9 to TRBJ2-1; TRBD1 matches 8 bases. Germline trimming cut 0 bases from V and 8 bases from J; bases unmatched to any gene: 6. The CDR3 runs to 15 residues. CDR1 is SEHNR, CDR2 FQNEAQ, per germline (reference sequence). The CDR3 here is CASSLATGVLDEQFF. The CDR3 bases are TGTGCCAGCAGCTTAGCGACAGGGGTTCTCGATGAGCAGTTCTTC.

This clonotype showed up many times. J is TRBJ2-7 and V is TRBV18; 13 bases line up with TRBD2. The CDR3 sequence is 15 residues long. V gave up 1 base and J gave up 4 bases; unmatched junction bases: 1. The germline gives CDR1 KGHSH, CDR2 LQKENI. DNA of the CDR3: TGTGCCAGCTCACCACGGGGACTAGCGGGGTACGAGCAGTACTTC. It codes for CASSPRGLAGYEQYF.

This clonotype was observed many times. The rearrangement links TRBV20-1 to TRBJ2-3; the match to TRBD1 covers 7 bases. The CDR3 totals 15 residues. Germline values: CDR1 DFQATT, CDR2 SNEGSKA (reference sequence). Trimming removed 6 bases from V and 0 bases from J; junction bases left unmatched: 9. The CDR3 DNA sequence: TGCAGTGCGACCTATAGCAGGGGGAGCACAGATACGCAGTATTTT. It specifies CSATYSRGSTDTQYF.

This CDR3 reads CASSPLVSGSSYNEQFF. The DNA for the CDR3 is TGTGCCAGCAGCCCCCTCGTAAGCGGTAGCTCCTACAATGAGCAGTTCTTC. The rearrangement joins TRBV11-3 to TRBJ2-1; D possibly corresponds to TRBD2 (5 bases). Trimming took 5 bases from V and 0 from J, leaving 17 bases between them. This CDR3 comprises 17 residues. The V gene's germline CDR1 is SGHNT and CDR2 YENEEA.

V is TRBV4-1 and J is TRBJ1-2, with D possibly matching TRBD1 (5 bases). Between the trimmed V and J ends, which lost 3 bases and 7 bases, there was a span of 15 bases. Germline V gene data show CDR1 as MGHRA and CDR2 as YSYEKL. The CDR3 contains 14 residues. CDR3 DNA sequence: TGCGCCAGCAGCCAGAGTTCCGGCGGGGCTGGCTACACCTTC. Translating it yields CASSQSSGGAGYTF.

This clonotype was detected many times. The chain uses TRBV7-9 and TRBJ2-2; D might be TRBD2 (5 bases). The CDR3 consists of 14 residues. Germline V lookup: CDR1 SEHNR, CDR2 FQNEAQ (reference sequence). V lost 2 bases, J lost 9 bases, and 13 bases lay in between. CDR3 loop: CASSLLAGGRELFF. The CDR3 region has the DNA TGTGCCAGCAGCTTATTAGCCGGAGGAAGGGAGCTGTTTTTT.

This clonotype was seen many times. V gene TRBV30 combines with J gene TRBJ1-2; weak D call: TRBD1 (6 bases). The V gene's germline CDR1 is GTSNPN and CDR2 SVGIG (reference sequence). This CDR3 region has 15 residues. Trimming left V 3 bases short and J 4 bases short, with 18 bases between. The CDR3 DNA reads as TGTGCCTGGAGCCCTAGGGGGGGCGACAGCTATGGCTACACCTTC. Its translation is CAWSPRGGDSYGYTF.

Only a few counts were recorded for this clonotype. The rearrangement links TRBV24-1 to TRBJ2-1; D not certain. The CDR3 consists of 14 residues. V was clipped by 7 bases and J by 0 bases, with 9 bases between them. Germline V lookup: CDR1 KGHDR, CDR2 SFDVKD. The CDR3: CATSDGVSYNEQFF. CDR3 nucleotide sequence: TGTGCCACCAGCGATGGGGTCTCCTACAATGAGCAGTTCTTC.

This clonotype was counted at least ten times. In nucleotides, the CDR3 is TGTGCTACCACCGGATTTACAGATACGCAGTATTTT. Translated: CATTGFTDTQYF. The chain carries TRBV18 and TRBJ2-3; no firm D call. Germline V gives CDR1 KGHSH, CDR2 LQKENI. The CDR3 covers 12 residues.

This clonotype was seen more than once but under ten times. The chain carries TRBV6-5 and TRBJ2-2; D gene unclear. Deletions cut 4 bases from V and 2 bases from J, with 8 bases between. This CDR3 has 14 residues. Per germline, CDR1 MNHEY and CDR2 SVGAGI. The CDR3 reads CASSLEHNTGELFF. The CDR3 DNA sequence: TGTGCCAGCAGTTTGGAGCATAACACCGGGGAGCTGTTTTTT.

This clonotype was seen ten or more times. Written as DNA, the CDR3 is TGTGCCAGCAGCGTAGGGGCCGGGACTAGCGGGAGGAGCGGCAATGAGCAGTTCTTC. This sequence encodes CASSVGAGTSGRSGNEQFF. The V and J genes are TRBV9 and TRBJ2-1; 15 bases align to TRBD2. Per germline, CDR1 SGDLS and CDR2 YYNGEE. CDR3 length: 19 amino acids. V lost 0 bases to trimming and J lost 6 bases; unmatched junction nucleotides: 10.

This clonotype was counted many times. The chain combines TRBV11-2 with TRBJ2-1; possibly TRBD2 for D (6 bases). Germline-derived CDR1 and CDR2 are SGHAT and FQNNGV. The CDR3 consists of 15 residues. Trimming removed 5 bases from V and 0 bases from J, with 11 bases in between. CDR3 nucleotides: TGTGCCAGCAGCCGGGACTCGAACTCCTACAATGAGCAGTTCTTC. This gives the protein CASSRDSNSYNEQFF. Complete variable domain (other parts from reference TRBV11-2 and TRBJ2-1): EAGVAQSPRYKIIEKRQSVAFWCNPISGHATLYWYQQILGQGPKLLIQFQNNGVVDDSQLPKDRFSAERLKGVDSTLKIQPAKLEDSAVYLCASSRDSNSYNEQFFGPGTRLTVL.

The chain links TRBV2 to TRBJ2-5; the D gene is possibly TRBD1 (6 bases). The germline V and J ends were trimmed by 3 bases and 5 bases, with 16 bases remaining between them. CDR1 SNHLY and CDR2 FYNNEI come from the germline V gene. This CDR3 comprises 15 residues. Written as DNA, the CDR3 is TGTGCCAGCAGTGACCCGACAGGTGTAGGGGAGACCCAGTACTTC. Translated, it gives CASSDPTGVGETQYF.

This clonotype has at least ten counts. The rearrangement uses TRBV5-1 and TRBJ2-7; D perhaps matches TRBD2 (7 bases). From germline, CDR1 is SGHRS and CDR2 YFSETQ. V dropped 4 bases and J dropped 1 base, with 15 bases sitting between them. The CDR3 totals 15 residues. The CDR3 DNA reads as TGCGCCAGCAGCCGGGGGGCAGGGGAATCCTACGAGCAGTACTTC. It encodes CASSRGAGESYEQYF.

This clonotype has a count of ten or more. The gene calls are TRBV20-1 and TRBJ1-2, with 7 bases lining up with TRBD1. In germline, CDR1 is DFQATT, CDR2 SNEGSKA (reference sequence). This CDR3 has 13 residues. V dropped 3 bases and J dropped 7; count of bases not matched to a gene: 8. CDR3 DNA sequence: TGCAGTGCTAGTACAGGGGCCCTGCGTGGCTACACCTTC. Protein: CSASTGALRGYTF.

This clonotype was seen ten or more times. The genes are TRBV28 and TRBJ2-5, with unresolved D. The CDR3 contains 13 residues. Trimming took 10 bases from V and 4 from J, leaving 16 bases between them. CDR1 and CDR2 (germline): MDHEN, SYDVKM. CDR3 nucleotides: TGTGCCACTTCCAACGGCAGATTAGAGACCCAGTACTTC. Protein: CATSNGRLETQYF. Using reference TRBV28 and TRBJ2-5 for the parts outside the CDR3, the full variable domain is DVKVTQSSRYLVKRTGEKVFLECVQDMDHENMFWYRQDPGLGLRLIYFSYDVKMKEKGDIPEGYSVSREKKERFSLILESASTNQTSMYLCATSNGRLETQYFGPGTRLLVL.

The gene calls are TRBV20-1 and TRBJ2-1, with D perhaps matching TRBD1 (6 bases). There are 12 residues in the CDR3. The germline V and J ends were trimmed by 3 bases and 10 bases, with 13 bases remaining between them. Germline CDR1 reads DFQATT; CDR2 reads SNEGSKA (reference sequence). The DNA for the CDR3 is TGCAGTGCTAGGGGGGCCCCCCCGGAGCAGTTCTTC. Amino acid sequence: CSARGAPPEQFF.

In this sample, this clonotype turned up many times. The V call is TRBV28, the J call TRBJ1-1, with 9 bases matching TRBD1. Germline CDR1 is MDHEN and CDR2 is SYDVKM. The CDR3 is 14 amino acids. V dropped 6 bases and J dropped 3; count of bases not matched to a gene: 5. CDR3 protein: CASSSGQGDTEAFF. CDR3 coding DNA: TGTGCCAGCAGCTCGGGACAGGGAGACACTGAAGCTTTCTTT.

On this clonotype itself: A much more abundant neighbour one base away suggests this may be a read error. The chain is built from TRBV24-1 and TRBJ2-5; D unresolved. The DNA end favors TRBJ2-1, so the J call may be wrong. CDR3 length: 13 amino acids. Germline values: CDR1 KGHDR, CDR2 SFDVKD. Here the CDR3 DNA reads TGTGCCACCAGTGATGATGTTGAGGAGACCCAGTTCTTC. Its translation: CATSDDVEETQFF.

This clonotype was recorded many times. The V and J genes are TRBV7-8 and TRBJ2-7; 13 nucleotides align to TRBD2. Germline V gives CDR1 SGHVS, CDR2 FQNEAQ. This CDR3 comprises 18 residues. Germline trimming cut 1 base from V and 3 bases from J; bases unmatched to any gene: 9. CDR3 amino acids: CASSLVGATSGRFYEQYF. The CDR3 nucleotides are TGTGCCAGCAGCTTAGTGGGGGCGACTAGCGGGAGGTTCTACGAGCAGTACTTC.

This clonotype was detected many times. V is TRBV2 and J is TRBJ2-5; D perhaps matches TRBD2 (6 bases). The germline V and J ends were trimmed by 0 bases and 2 bases, with 13 bases remaining between them. From germline, CDR1 is SNHLY and CDR2 FYNNEI. CDR3 length equals 16 residues. The CDR3 nucleotides are TGTGCCAGCAGTGAAGCGCTCCCCGGGGGACAAGAGACCCAGTACTTC. Protein sequence: CASSEALPGGQETQYF.

The chain is built from TRBV15 and TRBJ2-7, with 9 bases that match TRBD1. Per germline, CDR1 LNHNV and CDR2 YYDKDF (reference sequence). CDR3 size: 13 residues. With 5 bases clipped from V and 2 bases from J, the junction kept 1 base outside the gene matches. The CDR3 is CATSRTGAYEQYF. CDR3 coding DNA: TGTGCCACCAGCCGGACAGGGGCCTACGAGCAGTACTTC.

This clonotype was counted a few times. This chain connects TRBV4-1 to TRBJ1-6; D is unclear. The ends were cut back, 1 base at V and 10 bases at J, with 11 bases in the middle. The CDR3 loop spans 14 amino acids. The germline gives CDR1 MGHRA, CDR2 YSYEKL. This chain's CDR3 is CASSQVRDRSPLHF. CDR3 nucleotide sequence: TGCGCCAGCAGCCAAGTTAGGGATCGGTCACCCCTCCACTTT.

This clonotype appeared many times. The chain carries TRBV20-1 and TRBJ2-4; D ambiguous. Trimming took off 0 bases at V and 2 bases at J, with 17 bases between the two ends. Germline V lookup: CDR1 DFQATT, CDR2 SNEGSKA (reference sequence). The CDR3 is made up of 17 amino acids. In DNA, the CDR3 is TGCAGTGCTAGAGATTTGGGGTTCATACTAACCAAAAACATTCAGTACTTC. Its protein is CSARDLGFILTKNIQYF.